This T cell receptor (beta chain) was sequenced during a study of T cells in severe cutaneous drug reactions (dated by TCRdb to about 2019). Some background on the complete study: Patients were recruited between the early 2010s and the late 2010s from Taiwan, Thailand and a European registry network. Libraries were prepared using iRepertoire multiplex PCR, and a comparison was cited by the authors in which similar capture of abundant clonotypes was shown across iRepertoire and 5' RACE methods with or without UMI. Blister fluids/cells, PBMC and other biological samples were taken from patients in the acute stage or the recovery stage. Only patients with a probable or definite SJS/TEN or DRESS diagnosis by RegiSCAR criteria were enrolled. The Naranjo algorithm and the ALDEN drug causality algorithm were used to identify the culprit drug. Bulk TCR sequencing was combined with single-cell sequencing, quantitative PCR validation, functional assays and transgenic mouse experiments.

Beyond this particular receptor, the publication reports: A public TCRbeta CDR3, present at a mean of roughly 15% in all seven CBZ-SJS/TEN blister samples, was undetectable or scarce in PBMC from tolerant controls and healthy donors. A strong increase in TRBV12-4 usage was observed in CBZ-SJS/TEN patients, with averages of around 33% in blister cells and about 5.3% in PBMC. According to the authors, further study is still needed to determine whether the public TCR generalizes to SJS/TEN caused by other drugs.

For both bulk and single-cell sequencing, libraries were prepared with the iRepertoire multiplex PCR system and TCR subtype-specific primers. Multiplex PCR with primers aimed at the V, D and J gene regions produced the bulk TCR beta libraries. Each sample contributed roughly 90-500 ng of RNA as input for preparing the bulk TCR library. Bulk TCR beta amplicons were sequenced on an Illumina MiSeq. As for the authors' bioinformatics: Quality control steps removed sample misassignments and low-quality sequencing reads. The CDR3 was defined as the amino acids lying between the Y[YFLI]C motif of the V gene and the [FW]GXGT motif of the J segment. TRBV and TRBJ gene assignments and CDR3 clonotypes followed the IMGT database. TRBV expression in each sample was normalized to the mean of the same gene in PBMC from approximately 48 healthy donors. Reads reprocessed by TCRdb are summarized as one entry per CDR3 protein sequence, and DNA is absent. The V and J calls were not made by the authors but by TCRdb's processing. The sample's table covers roughly 5,500 distinct CDR3 sequences. The ten largest clonotypes hold 15% of the sample.

The CDR3 starts with the cysteine, ends with the phenylalanine, and has 14 residues. No DNA was logged. Per the germline V gene (reference sequence), SEHNR is the CDR1 and FQNEAQ is the CDR2. As concerns this clonotype: No antigen is known for it.

The donors whose samples were sequenced had carbamazepine-induced Stevens-Johnson syndrome or toxic epidermal necrolysis (CBZ-SJS/TEN). Peripheral blood repertoires came from CBZ-SJS/TEN patients of Han Chinese (five) and European (roughly 6) origin. Patients with drug-induced severe cutaneous adverse reactions had T cell receptor repertoires profiled by next-generation sequencing to look for drug-specific clonotypes. The RNA source was either peripheral blood mononuclear cells or blister cells from skin lesions. The V and J segments used are TRBV7-9 and TRBJ1-5; without DNA, the TCRdb call of TRBD1 cannot be checked. Material: PBMCs. The origin of this receptor is a human donor with a severe cutaneous adverse drug reaction. The CDR3 region reads CASSLDRGNQPQHF.